The clone carrying this TCR beta chain was picked up a small number of times. Its target is unknown. V was cut by 6 bases and J by 4 bases, with 12 bases left in between. The CDR3 contains 13 residues. Germline CDR1 is SQVTM and CDR2 is ANQGSEA. The data are from a study of CD8 T cells in ankylosing spondylitis. The TCR beta libraries were generated through quantitative 5'-RACE incorporating molecular barcodes. TCRdb ran MiXCR on the 5' RACE reads and lists one entry per CDR3 protein. The data contain 250,000 to 350,000 distinct CDR3 sequences, around 20% of them singletons. Whole-study findings and limits: Past studies reported some motif variants in reactive arthritis synovial fluid and blood. There was reportedly significant enrichment of clones that were disease-linked in matched ankylosing spondylitis synovial fluid.

The chain recombines TRBV29-1 with TRBJ2-2, with D tentatively TRBD2 (6 bases). The material sequenced was blood, either unsorted or a sorted T cell fraction (not recorded which). This TCR derives from a female donor with ankylosing spondylitis or in good health (not recorded which). The CDR3 reads CSVIAAGTGELFF. The CDR3 region has the DNA TGCAGCGTCATAGCGGCGGGCACCGGGGAGCTGTTTTTT.